The T cell receptor (beta chain) described here comes from a study of blood T cells in healthy people across ages. In each sample, at least 6 million PBMCs were isolated. Extracted total RNA amounted to at least 5 micrograms for each sample. As to this clonotype: The target antigen is unknown.

Per the germline V gene, CDR1 is LGHDT and CDR2 is YNNKEL (reference sequence). Trimming shortened V by 0 bases and J by 6 bases, and 20 bases separated the two germline ends. This CDR3 contains 17 residues. Overall study findings and caveats: Unknown donor CMV status possibly confounded expanded clonotype changes.

Through a sample-barcoded 5' primer and a J-beta primer mix, a second PCR was run for roughly 7 to 12 cycles. In TCRdb, the 5' RACE reads were re-called with MiXCR into one record per CDR3 protein. The repertoire holds 850,000 to 1,000,000 distinct CDR3 sequences, roughly 51% seen once, with about 22% in the top ten. Sequencing input: blood. This chain links TRBV3-1 with TRBJ1-2, with D perhaps matching TRBD1 (6 bases). The sequence came from an older woman in good health. For the CDR3, the DNA is TGTGCCAGCAGCCAAGACCTTGTCTCGGGGGGCCGAAATGGCTACACCTTC. It codes for CASSQDLVSGGRNGYTF.